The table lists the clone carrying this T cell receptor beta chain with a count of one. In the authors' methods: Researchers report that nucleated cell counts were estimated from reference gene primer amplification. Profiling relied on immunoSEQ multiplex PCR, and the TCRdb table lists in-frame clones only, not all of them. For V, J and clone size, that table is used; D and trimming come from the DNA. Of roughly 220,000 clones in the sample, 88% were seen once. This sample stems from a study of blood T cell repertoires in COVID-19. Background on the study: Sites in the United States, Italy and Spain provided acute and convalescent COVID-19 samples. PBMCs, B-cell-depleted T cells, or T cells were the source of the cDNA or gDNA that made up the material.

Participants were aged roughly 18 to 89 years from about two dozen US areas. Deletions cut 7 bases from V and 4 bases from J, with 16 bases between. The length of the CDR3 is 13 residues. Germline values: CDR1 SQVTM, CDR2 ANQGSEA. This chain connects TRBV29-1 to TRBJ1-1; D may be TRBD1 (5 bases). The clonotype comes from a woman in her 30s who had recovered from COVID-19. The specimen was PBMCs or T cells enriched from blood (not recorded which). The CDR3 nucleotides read TGCAGCGGCACGGGGGGACTTGGCACTGAAGCTTTCTTT. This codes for CSGTGGLGTEAFF.